The text below deals with one TCR beta chain. Germline-derived CDR1 and CDR2 are MNHNS and SASEGT. V gave up 4 bases and J gave up 4 bases; unmatched junction bases: 13. The CDR3 runs to 18 residues. The sample comes from a study of control samples from healthy donors and cancer patients. TCRdb's copy holds only in-frame clones and misses some; the assay was immunoSEQ multiplex PCR. The sample holds about 53,000 clones, roughly nine tenths seen once. This receptor was identified in a man in his 60s with head and neck cancer. The chain employs TRBV6-1 and TRBJ2-2; 9 nucleotides match TRBD1. The specimen sequenced was PBMCs. CDR3 residues: CASSAREPGQGSTGELFF. DNA of the CDR3: TGTGCCAGCAGTGCCAGAGAACCGGGACAGGGATCCACCGGGGAGCTGTTTTTT.